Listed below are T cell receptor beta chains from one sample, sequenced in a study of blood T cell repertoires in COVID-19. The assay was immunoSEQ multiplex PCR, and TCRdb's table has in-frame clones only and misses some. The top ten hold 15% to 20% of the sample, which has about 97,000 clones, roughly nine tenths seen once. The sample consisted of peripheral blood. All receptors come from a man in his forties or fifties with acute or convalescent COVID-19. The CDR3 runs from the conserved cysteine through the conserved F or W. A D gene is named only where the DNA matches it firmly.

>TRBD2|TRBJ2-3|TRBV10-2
CASSELASGGVGDTQYF
TGCGCCAGCAGTGAGTTGGCTAGCGGGGGGGTTGGTGATACGCAGTATTTT
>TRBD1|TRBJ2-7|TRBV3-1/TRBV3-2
CASSQARGPSEQYF
TGTGCCAGCAGCCAAGCGAGGGGGCCTAGCGAGCAGTACTTC
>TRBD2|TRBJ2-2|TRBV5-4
CASSLVGTSGGGELFF
TGTGCCAGCAGCTTGGTCGGGACTAGCGGGGGCGGGGAGCTGTTTTTT
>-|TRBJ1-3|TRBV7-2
CASSSTAAAAIYF
TGTGCCAGCAGCTCTACGGCCGCTGCGGCCATATATTTT
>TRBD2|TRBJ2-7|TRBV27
CASSFSWRGRNEQYF
TGTGCCAGCAGCTTTTCCTGGCGGGGGAGAAACGAGCAGTACTTC
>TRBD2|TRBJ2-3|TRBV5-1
CASSLAGSGGADTQYF
TGCGCCAGCAGCTTGGCCGGCAGCGGGGGGGCAGATACGCAGTATTTT
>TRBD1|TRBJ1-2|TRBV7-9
CASSTTGQGGYGYTF
TGTGCCAGCAGCACGACGGGACAGGGGGGTTATGGCTACACCTTC
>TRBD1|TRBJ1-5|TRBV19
CASSPRQGAGQPQHF
TGTGCCAGTAGTCCTCGACAGGGGGCAGGTCAGCCCCAGCATTTT
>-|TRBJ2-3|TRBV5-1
CASSLAGDPTDTQYF
TGCGCCAGCAGCTTGGCCGGGGATCCCACAGATACGCAGTATTTT
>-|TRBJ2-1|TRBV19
CASSIWQSYNEQFF
TGTGCCAGTAGTATATGGCAGTCCTACAATGAGCAGTTCTTC
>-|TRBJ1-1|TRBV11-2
CASSLAGGAGNTEAFF
TGTGCCAGCAGCTTAGCGGGGGGCGCAGGGAACACTGAAGCTTTCTTT
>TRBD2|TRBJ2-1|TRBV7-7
CASSRTSGHSDEQFF
TGTGCCAGCAGCAGAACTAGCGGTCATAGCGATGAGCAGTTCTTC
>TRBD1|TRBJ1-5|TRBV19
CASSNRGPGGQPQHF
TGTGCCAGTAGTAACAGGGGTCCCGGTGGCCAGCCCCAGCATTTT
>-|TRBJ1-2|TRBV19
CASKRDNHYGYTF
TGTGCCAGTAAACGGGACAACCACTATGGCTACACCTTC